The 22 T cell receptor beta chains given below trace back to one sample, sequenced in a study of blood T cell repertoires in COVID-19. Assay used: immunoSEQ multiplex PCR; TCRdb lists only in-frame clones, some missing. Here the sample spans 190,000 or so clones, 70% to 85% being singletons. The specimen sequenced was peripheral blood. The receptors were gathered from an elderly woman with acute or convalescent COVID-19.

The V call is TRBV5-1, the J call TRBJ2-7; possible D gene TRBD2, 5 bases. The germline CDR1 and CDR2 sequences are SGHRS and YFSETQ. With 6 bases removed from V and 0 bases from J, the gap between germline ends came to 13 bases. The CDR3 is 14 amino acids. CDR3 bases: TGCGCCAGCACCCCCACCAGCGGCTCCTACGAGCAGTACTTC. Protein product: CASTPTSGSYEQYF.

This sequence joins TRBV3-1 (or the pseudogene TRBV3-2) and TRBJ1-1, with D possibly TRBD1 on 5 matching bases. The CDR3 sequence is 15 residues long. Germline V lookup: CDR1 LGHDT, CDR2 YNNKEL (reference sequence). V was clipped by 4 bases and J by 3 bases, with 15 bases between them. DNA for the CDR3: TGTGCCAGCAGCCTTCGGGCCCCCAGGGACACTGAAGCTTTCTTT. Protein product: CASSLRAPRDTEAFF.

The CDR3 DNA sequence: TGTGCCAGCTCACCACCGGGCAGGGGAGGCAATCAGCCCCAGCATTTT. Protein: CASSPPGRGGNQPQHF. V and J are TRBV18 and TRBJ1-5; TRBD1 might be the D (6 bases). Germline CDR1 reads KGHSH; CDR2 reads LQKENI. With 0 bases removed from V and 2 bases from J, the gap between germline ends came to 11 bases. CDR3 size: 16 residues.

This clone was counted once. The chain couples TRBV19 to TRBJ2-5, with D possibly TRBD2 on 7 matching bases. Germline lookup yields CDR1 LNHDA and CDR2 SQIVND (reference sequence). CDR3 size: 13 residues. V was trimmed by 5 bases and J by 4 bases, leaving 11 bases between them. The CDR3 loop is CASSEGGRETQYF. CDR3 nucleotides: TGTGCCAGTAGTGAGGGGGGGCGAGAGACCCAGTACTTC. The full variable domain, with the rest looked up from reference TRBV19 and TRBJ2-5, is DGGITQSPKYLFRKEGQNVTLSCEQNLNHDAMYWYRQDPGQGLRLIYYSQIVNDFQKGDIAEGYSVSREKKESFPLTVTSAQKNPTAFYLCASSEGGRETQYFGPGTRLLVL.

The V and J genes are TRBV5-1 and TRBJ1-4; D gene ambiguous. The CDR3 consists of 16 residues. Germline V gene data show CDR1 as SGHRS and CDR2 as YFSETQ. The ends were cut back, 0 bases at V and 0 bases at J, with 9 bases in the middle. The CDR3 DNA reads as TGCGCCAGCAGCTTGGGGGCAGATCCAACTAATGAAAAACTGTTTTTT. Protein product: CASSLGADPTNEKLFF.

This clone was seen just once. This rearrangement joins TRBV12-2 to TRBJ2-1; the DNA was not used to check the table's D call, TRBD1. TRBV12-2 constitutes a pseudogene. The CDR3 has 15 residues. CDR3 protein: CASRLRDREYNEQFF. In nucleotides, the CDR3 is TGTGCAAGTCGCTTAAGGGACAGGGAATACAATGAGCAGTTCTTC.

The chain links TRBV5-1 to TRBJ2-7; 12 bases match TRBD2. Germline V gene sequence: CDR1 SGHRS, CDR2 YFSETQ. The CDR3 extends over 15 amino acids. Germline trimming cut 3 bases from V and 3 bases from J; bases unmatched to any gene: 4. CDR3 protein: CASSWTSGVDYEQYF. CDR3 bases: TGCGCCAGCAGCTGGACTAGCGGGGTCGACTACGAGCAGTACTTC.

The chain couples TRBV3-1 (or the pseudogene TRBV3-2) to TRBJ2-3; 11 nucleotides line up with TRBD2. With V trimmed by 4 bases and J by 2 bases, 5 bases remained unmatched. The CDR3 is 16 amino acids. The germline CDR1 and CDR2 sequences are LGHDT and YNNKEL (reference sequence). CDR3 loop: CASSRPSGGYTDTQYF. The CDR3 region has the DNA TGTGCCAGCAGCCGTCCTAGCGGGGGGTACACAGATACGCAGTATTTT.

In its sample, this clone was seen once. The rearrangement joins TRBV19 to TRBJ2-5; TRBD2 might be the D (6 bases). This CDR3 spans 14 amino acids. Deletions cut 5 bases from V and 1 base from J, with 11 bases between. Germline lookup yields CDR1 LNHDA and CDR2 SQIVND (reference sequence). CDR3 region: CASSSPGLQETQYF. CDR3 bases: TGTGCCAGTAGTTCCCCGGGACTCCAAGAGACCCAGTACTTC.

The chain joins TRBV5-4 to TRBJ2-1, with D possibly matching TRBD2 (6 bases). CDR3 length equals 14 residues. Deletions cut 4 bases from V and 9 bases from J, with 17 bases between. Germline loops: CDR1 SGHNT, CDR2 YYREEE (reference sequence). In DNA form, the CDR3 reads TGTGCCAGCAGCGGCGGGACTTCCCCCGGTGAGCAGTTCTTC. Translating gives CASSGGTSPGEQFF.

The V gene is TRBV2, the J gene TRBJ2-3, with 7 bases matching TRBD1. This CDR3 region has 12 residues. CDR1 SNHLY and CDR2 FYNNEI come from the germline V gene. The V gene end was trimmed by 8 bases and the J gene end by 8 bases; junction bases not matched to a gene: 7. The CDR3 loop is CASETGLGTQYF. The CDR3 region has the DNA TGTGCCAGCGAGACAGGGTTGGGTACGCAGTATTTT.

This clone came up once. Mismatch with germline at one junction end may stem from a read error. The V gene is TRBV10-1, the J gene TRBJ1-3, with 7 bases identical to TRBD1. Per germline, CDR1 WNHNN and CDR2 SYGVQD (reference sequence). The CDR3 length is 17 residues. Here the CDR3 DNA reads TGCGCCAGCAGTCCGGGACAGCTTTATTTTTCTGGAAGCACCATATATTTT. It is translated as CASSPGQLYFSGSTIYF.

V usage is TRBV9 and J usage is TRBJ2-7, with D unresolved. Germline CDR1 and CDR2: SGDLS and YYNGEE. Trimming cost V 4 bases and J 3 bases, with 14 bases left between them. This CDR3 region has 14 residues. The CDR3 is CASSPQDGVYEQYF. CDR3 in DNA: TGTGCCAGCAGCCCTCAAGACGGAGTCTACGAGCAGTACTTC. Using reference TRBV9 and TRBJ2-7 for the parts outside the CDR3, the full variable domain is DSGVTQTPKHLITATGQRVTLRCSPRSGDLSVYWYQQSLDQGLQFLIQYYNGEERAKGNILERFSAQQFPDLHSELNLSSLELGDSALYFCASSPQDGVYEQYFGPGTRLTVT.

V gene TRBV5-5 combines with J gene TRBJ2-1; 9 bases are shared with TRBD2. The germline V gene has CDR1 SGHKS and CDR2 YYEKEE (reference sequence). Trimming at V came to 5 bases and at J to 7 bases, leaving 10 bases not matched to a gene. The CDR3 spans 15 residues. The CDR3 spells CASRIASGDVNEQFF. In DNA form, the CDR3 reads TGTGCCAGCAGGATAGCTAGCGGGGATGTGAATGAGCAGTTCTTC.

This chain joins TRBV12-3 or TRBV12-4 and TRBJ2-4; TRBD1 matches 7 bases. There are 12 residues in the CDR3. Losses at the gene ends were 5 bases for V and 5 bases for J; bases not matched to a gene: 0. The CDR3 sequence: CASSGTENIQYF. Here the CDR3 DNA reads TGTGCCAGCAGTGGGACAGAAAACATTCAGTACTTC.

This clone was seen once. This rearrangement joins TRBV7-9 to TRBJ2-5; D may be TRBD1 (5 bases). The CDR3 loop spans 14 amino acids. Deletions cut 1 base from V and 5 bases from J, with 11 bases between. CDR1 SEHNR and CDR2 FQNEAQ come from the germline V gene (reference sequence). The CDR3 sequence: CASSLGQRPETQYF. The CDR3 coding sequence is TGTGCCAGCAGCTTAGGACAGAGGCCGGAGACCCAGTACTTC.

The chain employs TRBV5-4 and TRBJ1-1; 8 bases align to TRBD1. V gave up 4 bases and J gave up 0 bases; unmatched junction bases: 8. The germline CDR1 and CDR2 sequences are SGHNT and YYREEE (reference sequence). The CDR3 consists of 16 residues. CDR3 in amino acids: CASSHRDRPMNTEAFF. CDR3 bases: TGTGCCAGCAGCCACCGGGACAGGCCAATGAACACTGAAGCTTTCTTT.

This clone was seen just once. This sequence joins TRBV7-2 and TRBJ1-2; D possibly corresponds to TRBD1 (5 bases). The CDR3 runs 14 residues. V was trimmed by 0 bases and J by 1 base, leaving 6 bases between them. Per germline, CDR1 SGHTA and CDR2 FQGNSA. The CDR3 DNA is TGTGCCAGCAGCTTAGCGCAGGGTAACTATGGCTACACCTTC. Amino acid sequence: CASSLAQGNYGYTF. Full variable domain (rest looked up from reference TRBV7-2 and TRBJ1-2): GAGVSQSPSNKVTEKGKDVELRCDPISGHTALYWYRQSLGQGLEFLIYFQGNSAPDKSGLPSDRFSAERTGGSVSTLTIQRTQQEDSAVYLCASSLAQGNYGYTFGSGTRLTVV.

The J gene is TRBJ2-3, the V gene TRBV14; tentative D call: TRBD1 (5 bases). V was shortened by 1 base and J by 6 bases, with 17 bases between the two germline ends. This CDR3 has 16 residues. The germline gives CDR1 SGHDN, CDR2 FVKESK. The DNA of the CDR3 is TGTGCCAGCAGCCAAGTTCTAGGGGTCCAGGCGGATACGCAGTATTTT. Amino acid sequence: CASSQVLGVQADTQYF.

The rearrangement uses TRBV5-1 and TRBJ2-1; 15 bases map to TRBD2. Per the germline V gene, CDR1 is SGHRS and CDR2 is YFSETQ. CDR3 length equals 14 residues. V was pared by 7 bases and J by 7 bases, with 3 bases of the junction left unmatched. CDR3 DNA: TGCGCCAGCCAAGGGACTAGCGGGAGGAATGAGCAGTTCTTC. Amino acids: CASQGTSGRNEQFF.

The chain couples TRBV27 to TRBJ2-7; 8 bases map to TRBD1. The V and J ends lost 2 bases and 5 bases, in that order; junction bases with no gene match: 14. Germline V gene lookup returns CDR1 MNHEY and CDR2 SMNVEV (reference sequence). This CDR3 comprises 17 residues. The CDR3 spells CASSLGSVGQGLNEQYF. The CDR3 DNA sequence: TGTGCCAGCAGTTTAGGTTCTGTCGGACAGGGCTTAAACGAGCAGTACTTC.

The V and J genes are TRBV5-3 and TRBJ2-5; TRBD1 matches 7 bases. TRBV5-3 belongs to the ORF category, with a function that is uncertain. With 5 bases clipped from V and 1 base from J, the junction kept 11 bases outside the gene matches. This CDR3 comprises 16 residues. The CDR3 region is CARRDDRELIQETQYF. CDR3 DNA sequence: TGTGCCAGAAGGGATGACAGGGAACTTATCCAAGAGACCCAGTACTTC.